The clone carrying this T cell receptor (beta chain) was observed a few times. The data are from a study of T-cell reconstitution after alpha-beta-depleted transplantation in children. V lost 5 bases, J lost 11 bases, and 15 bases lay in between. Per the germline V gene, CDR1 is LGHDT and CDR2 is YNNKEL (reference sequence). The length of the CDR3 is 12 residues. Unique molecular identifiers were built into the TCRbeta library. TCRdb itself ran the PCR reads through MiXCR, one entry per CDR3 protein. Among 250,000 to 350,000 distinct CDR3 sequences listed, approximately 9.6% were seen once. Sequencing used PBMCs from the stem cell graft donor, obtained from the stem cell graft. The chain employs TRBV3-1 and TRBJ1-1; D is uncertain. The source of this sequence is a human donor who donated a stem cell graft to a child with SCID. CDR3: CASSSGVADAFF. The CDR3 bases are TGTGCCAGCAGCTCCGGGGTAGCGGATGCTTTCTTT.